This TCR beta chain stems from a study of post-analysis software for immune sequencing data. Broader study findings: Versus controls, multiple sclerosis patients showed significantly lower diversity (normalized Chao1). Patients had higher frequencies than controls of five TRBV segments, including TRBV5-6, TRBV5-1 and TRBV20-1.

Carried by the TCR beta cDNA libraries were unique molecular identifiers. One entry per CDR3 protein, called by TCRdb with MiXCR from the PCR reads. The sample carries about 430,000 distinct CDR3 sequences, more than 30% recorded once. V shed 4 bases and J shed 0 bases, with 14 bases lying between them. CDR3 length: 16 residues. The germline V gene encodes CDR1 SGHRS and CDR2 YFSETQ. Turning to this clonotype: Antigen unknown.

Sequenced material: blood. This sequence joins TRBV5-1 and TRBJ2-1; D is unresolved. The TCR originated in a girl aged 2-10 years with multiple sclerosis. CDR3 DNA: TGCGCCAGCAGCCTTAAAGGGCAGCTCTCCTACAATGAGCAGTTCTTC. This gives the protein CASSLKGQLSYNEQFF.